A selection of T cell receptor beta chains follows, all from one sample in a study of cytomegalovirus exposure and HLA in healthy donors. The assay was immunoSEQ multiplex PCR, and TCRdb's table has in-frame clones only and misses some. In the table there are over 100,000 clones, roughly 88% of which are singletons. Sequenced: PBMCs. The receptor set was obtained from a young woman in good health and CMV-seropositive. The CDR3 runs from the conserved cysteine through the conserved F or W. A D gene is named only where the DNA matches it firmly. Not all rows give a size; the values are once, few, many and, for expanded clones, a class.

TRBJ2-7	-	-	TRBV5-1	TGCGCCAGCAGCTTGGGACATTCCTACGAGCAGTACTTC	CASSLGHSYEQYF
TRBJ2-3	once	-	TRBV7-3	TGTGCCAGCAGCTTCGAAGGCAGGGAAGCAGATACGCAGTATTTT	CASSFEGREADTQYF
TRBJ1-4	-	TRBD1	TRBV28	TGTGCCAGCAGTTTGGGCAGGGGGGCGGAAAAACTGTTTTTT	CASSLGRGAEKLFF
TRBJ2-3	-	-	TRBV10-3	TGTGCCGTCCGGTCCAGGGATACAGATACGCAGTATTTT	CAVRSRDTDTQYF
TRBJ2-3	-	-	TRBV9	TGTGCCAGCAGCGGGGGGCAGGCAGATACGCAGTATTTT	CASSGGQADTQYF
TRBJ1-1	-	-	TRBV18	TGTGCCAGCTCATCGCAAGGCGGACAAGCAGAAGCTTTCTTT	CASSSQGGQAEAFF
TRBJ2-3	-	-	TRBV4-2	TGTGCCAGCAGCCAAGAAGGGCGGGGTAGCACAGATACGCAGTATTTT	CASSQEGRGSTDTQYF
TRBJ1-1	-	TRBD1	TRBV19	TGTGCCAGTAGTAGACAGGGTTGGAACACTGAAGCTTTCTTT	CASSRQGWNTEAFF
TRBJ2-3	-	-	TRBV20-1	TGCAGTGCCAGGGAGGTGGGTACGCAGTATTTT	CSAREVGTQYF
TRBJ1-4	-	-	TRBV18	TGTGCCAGCTCTCATTCCGACAGTGCAACTAATGAAAAACTGTTTTTT	CASSHSDSATNEKLFF
TRBJ2-1	-	-	TRBV7-8	TGTGCCAGCAGCTTAGTGGTGAGCAATGAGCAGTTCTTC	CASSLVVSNEQFF
TRBJ2-7	-	TRBD2	TRBV27	TGTGCCAGCAGTTTACTCGGGACTAGCGTCTACGAGCAGTACTTC	CASSLLGTSVYEQYF
TRBJ1-1	-	TRBD1	TRBV13	TGTGCCAGCAGCCCCGGGACAGGGTATACCACTGAAGCTTTCTTT	CASSPGTGYTTEAFF
TRBJ1-2	once	TRBD1	TRBV5-1	TGCGCCAGCAGCGCAACAGGGGGGACTAACTATGGCTACACCTTC	CASSATGGTNYGYTF
TRBJ1-2	-	TRBD1	TRBV7-2	TGTGCCAGCATCCAGTCGACAGGGGGCTCATATGGCTACACCTTC	CASIQSTGGSYGYTF
TRBJ1-6	-	-	TRBV7-9	TGTGCCAGCAGCGACTCGACAGGAAACTATAATTCACCCCTCCACTTT	CASSDSTGNYNSPLHF
TRBJ2-3	-	TRBD2	TRBV11-3	TGTGCCAGCAGCACACCAGCTAGCGGGAGTACCCTAGATACGCAGTATTTT	CASSTPASGSTLDTQYF
TRBJ2-3	-	-	TRBV7-9	TGTGCCAGCAGCTCCTCGTCCGCGGGTTCTGGCACAGATACGCAGTATTTT	CASSSSSAGSGTDTQYF
TRBJ1-2	few	TRBD1	TRBV25-1	TGTGCCAGCAGTGGACAGGGATATGGCTACACCTTC	CASSGQGYGYTF
TRBJ2-3	once	TRBD2	TRBV9	TGTGCCAGCAGCGTAGTAGCGGGTGACTTGGATACGCAGTATTTT	CASSVVAGDLDTQYF
TRBJ2-2	-	TRBD2	TRBV7-8	TGTGCCAGCAGCTTCCGGGGGGGGCTGAGCACCGGGGAGCTGTTTTTT	CASSFRGGLSTGELFF
TRBJ1-1	-	TRBD1	TRBV7-2	TGTGCCAGCAGCTTAGTTACAGGGGCCGTGAACACTGAAGCTTTCTTT	CASSLVTGAVNTEAFF
TRBJ1-1	-	-	TRBV5-1	TGCGCCAGCAGCTTCGGACACTCGTTCATGAACACTGAAGCTTTCTTT	CASSFGHSFMNTEAFF
TRBJ2-7	-	TRBD1	TRBV19	TGTGCCAGTAGTACCCGGGACAGTGTCGAGCAGTACTTC	CASSTRDSVEQYF
TRBJ1-1	-	-	TRBV7-9	TGTGCCAGCAGCTTAGGACAGATGAACACTGAAGCTTTCTTT	CASSLGQMNTEAFF
TRBJ1-5	-	-	TRBV10-3	TGTGCCATCAGTCGAGAGGCGAATCAGCCCCAGCATTTT	CAISREANQPQHF
TRBJ1-1	-	-	TRBV18	TGTGCCAGCTCACCACTTCCTTCTCAACACCCGAACACTGAAGCTTTCTTT	CASSPLPSQHPNTEAFF
TRBJ2-5	-	-	TRBV15	TGTGCCACCAGCAGAACCTTAGGCGCAGGCGAGACCCAGTACTTC	CATSRTLGAGETQYF
TRBJ2-1	-	TRBD2	TRBV9	TGTGCCAGCCTACCCTTTGGCGGGAGTAGTGAGCAGTTCTTC	CASLPFGGSSEQFF